This T cell receptor beta chain was documented in a study of identifying expanded T cells in peripheral blood. Only in-frame clones appear in the TCRdb table, and some are missing; sequencing was by immunoSEQ multiplex PCR. The sample includes fewer than 85,000 clones, around nine tenths of them seen just once. The CDR3 runs 11 residues. CDR1 and CDR2 from the germline V gene are MNHEY and SMNVEV (reference sequence). The V and J ends lost 2 bases and 4 bases respectively, with 2 bases between them. Findings and limits, study-wide: Variance in clone template counts between approximately 2-week samples significantly increased with total template count across all healthy donors. Differentially abundant clones: around 1.2 between replicates, about 16 at roughly 13 days, less than 25 at four.

A word on this clone: Its specificity is unknown.

During the collection period, no donor immune events like infections were recorded. The clonotype comes from a person aged 18-70 years in good health. The sequencing sample was made of blood. The chain links TRBV27 to TRBJ2-5; no definite D call. The CDR3 protein is CASSLGETQYF. The CDR3 DNA follows: TGTGCCAGCAGTTTAGGAGAGACCCAGTACTTC.